These T cell receptor beta chains were read from a single sample in a study of cytomegalovirus exposure and HLA in healthy donors. Sequencing used immunoSEQ multiplex PCR; TCRdb keeps in-frame clones, though not all of them. The sample carries more than 95,000 clones, around 78% recorded once. The sample consisted of PBMCs. The receptors here all came from a man in his forties or fifties in good health and CMV-seronegative. Both conserved end residues are part of each CDR3. A D gene is named only where the DNA matches it firmly. The size of a clone is reported for some rows only, either as once, few or many, or as a class for expanded clones.

>.|TRBJ1-5|TRBV6-5|.|14
CASNAGANNQPQHF
TGTGCCAGCAATGCAGGGGCCAACAATCAGCCCCAGCATTTT
>.|TRBJ2-2|TRBV7-9|.|14
CASSSRGPTGELFF
TGTGCCAGCAGCTCCCGAGGCCCTACCGGGGAGCTGTTTTTT
>TRBD1|TRBJ2-2|TRBV27|.|14
CATWDRGATGELFF
TGTGCCACCTGGGACAGGGGAGCCACCGGGGAGCTGTTTTTT
>TRBD2|TRBJ2-5|TRBV28|few|15
CASITGGASQETQYF
TGTGCCAGCATTACGGGGGGGGCGTCACAAGAGACCCAGTACTTC
>.|TRBJ2-1|TRBV9|.|15
CASSDLGSSYNEQFF
TGTGCCAGCAGTGACCTAGGGAGCTCCTACAATGAGCAGTTCTTC
>.|TRBJ2-6|TRBV19|.|15
CASSTGGSGANVLTF
TGTGCCAGTAGTACAGGAGGCTCTGGGGCCAACGTCCTGACTTTC
>TRBD1|TRBJ2-3|TRBV6-4|.|14
CASGPGTGTDTQYF
TGTGCCAGCGGACCCGGGACAGGCACAGATACGCAGTATTTT
>TRBD1|TRBJ2-7|TRBV5-1|.|16
CASSNTPSGQGHEQYF
TGCGCCAGCTCCAACACACCCTCGGGACAGGGCCACGAGCAGTACTTC
>TRBD1|TRBJ2-7|TRBV4-3|.|14
CASSLGTGYNEQYF
TGCGCCAGCAGCCTTGGGACAGGGTACAACGAGCAGTACTTC
>.|TRBJ1-5|TRBV6-1|.|14
CASSVGSLYQPQHF
TGTGCCAGCAGTGTGGGCAGTCTTTATCAGCCCCAGCATTTT
>TRBD1|TRBJ2-7|TRBV6-1|.|13
CASGDRANYEQYF
TGTGCCAGCGGCGACAGGGCAAACTACGAGCAGTACTTC
>.|TRBJ1-6|TRBV27|few|15
CASSLRRQDNSPLHF
TGTGCCAGCAGTTTGAGACGACAGGATAATTCACCCCTCCACTTT
>.|TRBJ1-2|TRBV6-6|.|12
CASSPTVEGYTF
TGTGCCAGCAGTCCGACCGTGGAGGGCTACACCTTC
>.|TRBJ1-5|TRBV2|.|14
CASSERGGSQPQHF
TGTGCCAGCAGTGAACGGGGGGGAAGTCAGCCCCAGCATTTT